These 10 T cell receptor beta chains originate from one sample sequenced in a study of blood T cell repertoires in COVID-19. Assay used: immunoSEQ multiplex PCR; TCRdb lists only in-frame clones, some missing. This sample carries 150,000 to 170,000 clones, about 85% of them seen once, and the ten largest clones take under 0.8%. Input material: peripheral blood. These receptors were obtained from a man between 60 and 75 years old with COVID-19, enrolled during active disease.

In DNA form, the CDR3 reads TGTGCCAGCAGCCCCTACAGGGATCATCAGCCCCAGCATTTT. It translates to CASSPYRDHQPQHF. The chain recombines TRBV3-1 (or the pseudogene TRBV3-2) with TRBJ1-5, with D tentatively TRBD1 (6 bases). The germline V and J ends were trimmed by 4 bases and 5 bases, with 12 bases remaining between them. The germline V gene has CDR1 LGHDT and CDR2 YNNKEL (reference sequence). This CDR3 is 14 amino acids long.

The chain has TRBV7-2 and TRBJ2-7; D remains unclear. V dropped 0 bases and J dropped 1 base, with 7 bases sitting between them. The germline gives CDR1 SGHTA, CDR2 FQGNSA. The CDR3 covers 14 residues. The CDR3 nucleotides are TGTGCCAGCAGCTTAGCGCAGGTTTCCTACGAGCAGTACTTC. Protein sequence: CASSLAQVSYEQYF. The full variable domain, in which reference TRBV7-2 and TRBJ2-7 provide the parts outside the CDR3, is GAGVSQSPSNKVTEKGKDVELRCDPISGHTALYWYRQSLGQGLEFLIYFQGNSAPDKSGLPSDRFSAERTGGSVSTLTIQRTQQEDSAVYLCASSLAQVSYEQYFGPGTRLTVT.

The chain combines TRBV2 with TRBJ2-3; D possibly corresponds to TRBD1 (5 bases). Trimming left V 1 base short and J 0 bases short, with 8 bases between. Per the germline V gene, CDR1 is SNHLY and CDR2 is FYNNEI. This CDR3 has 15 amino acids. This CDR3 is CASSEVKGSTDTQYF. Written as DNA, the CDR3 is TGTGCCAGCAGTGAAGTGAAGGGGAGCACAGATACGCAGTATTTT. The variable domain in full, with the rest retrieved from reference TRBV2 and TRBJ2-3, is EPEVTQTPSHQVTQMGQEVILRCVPISNHLYFYWYRQILGQKVEFLVSFYNNEISEKSEIFDDQFSVERPDGSNFTLKIRSTKLEDSAMYFCASSEVKGSTDTQYFGPGTRLTVL.

This rearrangement joins TRBV11-2 to TRBJ2-3, with 8 nucleotides matching TRBD2. The CDR3 extends over 18 amino acids. Germline V gives CDR1 SGHAT, CDR2 FQNNGV. Germline trimming cut 1 base from V and 1 base from J; bases unmatched to any gene: 10. The chain's CDR3 is CASSLAATGSGGTDTQYF. The CDR3 coding sequence is TGTGCCAGCAGCTTAGCGGCCACCGGTAGCGGGGGCACAGATACGCAGTATTTT.

The CDR3 loop reads CASTPPLAGAGELFF. DNA for the CDR3: TGTGCCAGCACCCCCCCACTAGCGGGGGCCGGGGAGCTGTTTTTT. The chain combines TRBV28 with TRBJ2-2, with TRBD2 matching 11 bases. The length of the CDR3 is 15 residues. Trimming removed 7 bases from V and 6 bases from J; junction bases left unmatched: 7. Germline V CDR1 and CDR2: MDHEN, SYDVKM.

The chain combines TRBV4-3 with TRBJ1-1; no firm D call. CDR3 length: 15 amino acids. Trimming left V 1 base short and J 2 bases short, with 11 bases between. Per germline, CDR1 LGHNA and CDR2 YSLEER. The CDR3: CASSQGRKLNTEAFF. The CDR3, as DNA: TGCGCCAGCAGCCAAGGTCGAAAACTAAACACTGAAGCTTTCTTT.

CDR3 DNA: TGTGCCAGCAGCCTTGACAGGGCGGACAACGAGCAGTACTTC. Its translation is CASSLDRADNEQYF. V and J are TRBV7-9 and TRBJ2-7, with TRBD1 matching over 7 bases. Unmatched junction bases numbered 9, after V lost 5 bases and J lost 5 bases. Germline lookup yields CDR1 SEHNR and CDR2 FQNEAQ (reference sequence). The CDR3 contains 14 residues.

The V call is TRBV18, the J call TRBJ1-6; TRBD1 matches 7 bases. Germline CDR1 reads KGHSH; CDR2 reads LQKENI. Losses at the gene ends were 3 bases for V and 7 bases for J; bases not matched to a gene: 15. The CDR3 is 18 residues long. CDR3: CASSPLSGVRGNNSPLHF. CDR3 nucleotides: TGTGCCAGCTCACCCTTATCAGGAGTCAGGGGGAACAATTCACCCCTCCACTTT.

In its sample, this clone was seen many times. The rearrangement links TRBV10-3 to TRBJ2-7, with 9 nucleotides matching TRBD2. This CDR3 has 15 residues. The V segment lost 3 bases and the J segment 2 bases; nucleotides outside the gene matches: 5. Germline lookup yields CDR1 ENHRY and CDR2 SYGVKD. The CDR3 protein is CAISDMSSGAYEQYF. Written as DNA, the CDR3 is TGTGCCATCAGTGATATGTCTAGCGGGGCCTACGAGCAGTACTTC.

The genes are TRBV30 and TRBJ1-1; no clear D. Germline CDR1 and CDR2: GTSNPN and SVGIG (reference sequence). V lost 0 bases and J 1 base, leaving 6 bases between the germline ends. CDR3 length: 13 residues. The CDR3 DNA sequence: TGTGCCTGGAGTGTTTGGCAGAACACTGAAGCTTTCTTT. This sequence encodes CAWSVWQNTEAFF.